The 24 T cell receptor beta chains below come from one sample, sequenced in a study of T cells in Graves' hyperthyroidism and ophthalmopathy. TCR beta CDR3 sequences were amplified from RNA transcripts. Initially, a first-round RT-PCR of the TCR CDR3 employed the HTBI primer set. One entry per CDR3 protein results from TCRdb running MiXCR on the multiplex PCR reads. Counted here are about 400,000 distinct CDR3 sequences, over 11% occurring once; the ten biggest clones make up 25% to 30%. Sequencing used blood. Receptor source: a man over 45 with Graves' ophthalmopathy.

V gene TRBV13 combines with J gene TRBJ2-1; 14 bases align to TRBD2. From germline, CDR1 is PRHDT and CDR2 FYEKMQ (reference sequence). V was pared by 4 bases and J by 6 bases, with 2 bases of the junction left unmatched. The CDR3 contains 15 residues. As DNA, the CDR3 is TGTGCCAGCAGCTCTGGGACTAGCGGGAGCAATGAGCAGTTCTTC. This translates into CASSSGTSGSNEQFF.

This clonotype was picked up a small number of times. The chain is built from TRBV5-1 and TRBJ2-3; D not certain. This CDR3 is 15 amino acids long. Deletions cut 4 bases from V and 5 bases from J, with 17 bases between. Germline loops: CDR1 SGHRS, CDR2 YFSETQ. CDR3 amino acids: CASSLAWKPRDTQYF. Written as DNA, the CDR3 is TGCGCCAGCAGCCTTGCTTGGAAACCCAGAGATACGCAGTATTTT.

This chain uses TRBV12-3 or TRBV12-4 with TRBJ2-1, with a possible D match to TRBD1 (8 bases). The germline V and J ends were trimmed by 7 bases and 4 bases, with 14 bases remaining between them. The CDR3 consists of 14 residues. In DNA, the CDR3 is TGTGCCAGCACACAGGGGGGGGTTTACAATGAGCAGTTCTTC. It yields the protein CASTQGGVYNEQFF.

This clonotype was detected many times. The V call is TRBV18, the J call TRBJ1-5; 7 bases fit TRBD1. In germline, CDR1 is KGHSH, CDR2 LQKENI. The junction had 7 bases not matched to a gene; V was cut back by 2 bases and J by 0 bases. The length of the CDR3 is 17 residues. CDR3 sequence (DNA): TGTGCCAGCTCACCAACCGGGACAGCCGATAGCAATCAGCCCCAGCATTTT. Its protein product is CASSPTGTADSNQPQHF.

The V and J genes are TRBV27 and TRBJ2-6; TRBD1 agrees at 11 bases. With 5 bases clipped from V and 0 bases from J, the junction kept 3 bases outside the gene matches. CDR3 length equals 17 residues. Per germline, CDR1 MNHEY and CDR2 SMNVEV (reference sequence). CDR3 amino acids: CASSIGQGASGANVLTF. DNA for the CDR3: TGTGCCAGCAGTATTGGACAGGGGGCCTCTGGGGCCAACGTCCTGACTTTC.

This clonotype was detected ten times or more. The chain carries TRBV27 and TRBJ2-1, with 8 bases fitting TRBD1. Germline V CDR1 and CDR2: MNHEY, SMNVEV (reference sequence). Unmatched junction bases numbered 17, after V lost 5 bases and J lost 5 bases. The length of the CDR3 is 18 residues. DNA for the CDR3: TGTGCCAGCAGTAAGCAGAGACAGGGGTTGATAAGGAACAATGAGCAGTTCTTC. As protein: CASSKQRQGLIRNNEQFF.

This clonotype was recorded at least ten times. The rearrangement links TRBV28 to TRBJ2-5, with 10 bases matching TRBD1. The CDR3 length is 14 residues. V gave up 5 bases and J gave up 5 bases; unmatched junction bases: 5. Germline V lookup: CDR1 MDHEN, CDR2 SYDVKM. The CDR3 DNA reads as TGTGCCAGCAGTCCCGACAGGGGGCGGGAGACCCAGTACTTC. Translated: CASSPDRGRETQYF.

This sequence joins TRBV11-3 and TRBJ2-3, with 8 bases aligning to TRBD2. Per the germline V gene, CDR1 is SGHNT and CDR2 is YENEEA. The CDR3 length is 17 residues. The V segment lost 1 base and the J segment 4 bases; nucleotides outside the gene matches: 10. CDR3 sequence (DNA): TGTGCCAGCAGCTTAGGGGAAATACGGGAGGGCCCAGATACGCAGTATTTT. Translating it yields CASSLGEIREGPDTQYF.

This clonotype was counted at least ten times. V is TRBV3-1 and J is TRBJ2-3; tentatively, D is TRBD1 or TRBD2 (5 bases each). CDR3 length equals 15 residues. Germline V gene data show CDR1 as LGHDT and CDR2 as YNNKEL (reference sequence). The V end was cut by 0 bases, the J end by 6 bases, with 13 bases between. The CDR3 bases are TGTGCCAGCAGCCAAGACAGGGACCGCCTCGATACGCAGTATTTT. Protein sequence: CASSQDRDRLDTQYF.

This clonotype showed up many times. The chain combines TRBV29-1 with TRBJ2-1, with a weak D call TRBD2 (5 bases). CDR3 length: 13 amino acids. The V gene lost 6 bases and the J gene lost 1 base, with 10 bases spanning the gap. Per the germline V gene, CDR1 is SQVTM and CDR2 is ANQGSEA. CDR3 protein: CSVGLSSYNEQFF. CDR3 bases: TGCAGCGTCGGACTGAGTTCCTACAATGAGCAGTTCTTC.

This clonotype was recorded many times. The V and J genes are TRBV14 and TRBJ2-7; weak D call: TRBD2 (7 bases). The CDR3 contains 17 residues. CDR1 is SGHDN and CDR2 is FVKESK in the germline V gene. Between the trimmed V and J ends, which lost 3 bases and 3 bases, there was a span of 21 bases. As DNA, the CDR3 is TGTGCCAGCAGCCATCGTGAGAGGCAGGGGAGGGACTACGAGCAGTACTTC. This translates into CASSHRERQGRDYEQYF.

This clonotype showed up many times. The chain has TRBV6-5 and TRBJ2-7; the D is unclear. V was cut by 2 bases and J by 5 bases, with 19 bases left in between. CDR3 length equals 16 residues. Germline values: CDR1 MNHEY, CDR2 SVGAGI. The chain's CDR3 is CASSYQLEAGGHEQYF. CDR3 coding DNA: TGTGCCAGCAGTTACCAACTTGAGGCAGGTGGTCACGAGCAGTACTTC.

In its sample, this clonotype was seen many times. V and J are TRBV11-2 and TRBJ2-7, with TRBD1 matching 8 bases. With V trimmed by 0 bases and J by 2 bases, 3 bases remained unmatched. The germline V gene encodes CDR1 SGHAT and CDR2 FQNNGV. The CDR3 loop spans 15 amino acids. CDR3 sequence reads: CASSLDRQGTYEQYF. In DNA form, the CDR3 reads TGTGCCAGCAGCTTAGACAGACAGGGGACCTACGAGCAGTACTTC.

This clonotype was picked up a small number of times. This sequence joins TRBV29-1 and TRBJ2-5; 11 nucleotides agree with TRBD1. The V and J ends lost 4 bases and 4 bases, in that order; junction bases with no gene match: 8. This CDR3 is built from 15 residues. Germline CDR1 and CDR2: SQVTM and ANQGSEA. The chain's CDR3 is CSVGEGTGGSETQYF. In nucleotides, the CDR3 is TGCAGCGTTGGGGAGGGGACAGGGGGATCAGAGACCCAGTACTTC.

There are a few counts of this clonotype. The rearrangement uses TRBV19 and TRBJ2-5; 7 nucleotides agree with TRBD2. This CDR3 has 13 residues. Germline V gives CDR1 LNHDA, CDR2 SQIVND (reference sequence). The ends lost 5 bases at V and 13 bases at J; junction bases unmatched: 13. CDR3 in amino acids: CASSPVSRETLYF. The CDR3 DNA is TGTGCCAGTAGTCCAGTATCGCGGGAGACTCTGTACTTC.

This clonotype came up many times. The chain combines TRBV28 with TRBJ2-4; TRBD2 is a possible D gene (5 bases). This CDR3 has 17 residues. Trimming cost V 1 base and J 2 bases, with 15 bases left between them. The germline V gene encodes CDR1 MDHEN and CDR2 SYDVKM. CDR3 bases: TGTGCCAGCAGTTTATCGGGAACCCATTCGACCAAAAACATTCAGTACTTC. Protein: CASSLSGTHSTKNIQYF.

This clonotype was counted ten times or more. The rearrangement joins TRBV20-1 to TRBJ2-1; no clear D. The CDR3 covers 14 residues. The germline V gene has CDR1 DFQATT and CDR2 SNEGSKA (reference sequence). The V end lost 2 bases, the J end lost 1 base, and 9 bases lay between the germline ends. The CDR3 nucleotides are TGCAGTGCTAGATTTTCTGGTTCCTACAATGAGCAGTTCTTC. It codes for CSARFSGSYNEQFF.

In its sample, this clonotype was seen many times. The J gene is TRBJ1-1, the V gene TRBV11-2; D gene uncertain. This CDR3 contains 13 residues. Trimming took off 2 bases at V and 1 base at J, with 5 bases between the two ends. Germline CDR1 is SGHAT and CDR2 is FQNNGV. The DNA for the CDR3 is TGTGCCAGCAGCTTAACAGAGAACACTGAAGCTTTCTTT. It yields the protein CASSLTENTEAFF. The full variable domain, with the rest looked up from reference TRBV11-2 and TRBJ1-1, is EAGVAQSPRYKIIEKRQSVAFWCNPISGHATLYWYQQILGQGPKLLIQFQNNGVVDDSQLPKDRFSAERLKGVDSTLKIQPAKLEDSAVYLCASSLTENTEAFFGQGTRLTVV.

This clonotype was counted at least ten times. The rearrangement joins TRBV28 to TRBJ1-2; 9 bases fit TRBD1. V lost 8 bases to trimming and J lost 4 bases; unmatched junction nucleotides: 5. The germline V gene encodes CDR1 MDHEN and CDR2 SYDVKM. CDR3 length equals 13 residues. CDR3 protein: CASHRGLSYGYTF. CDR3 nucleotides: TGTGCCAGCCACAGGGGGCTGAGCTATGGCTACACCTTC.

The table lists this clonotype with a few counts. The DNA for the CDR3 is TGTGCCAGCGAACGGGCCCAGGGCGAGACCCAGTACTTC. It is translated as CASERAQGETQYF. The rearrangement joins TRBV2 to TRBJ2-5; D is perhaps TRBD1 (5 bases). The CDR3 is 13 residues long. Trimming took off 8 bases at V and 5 bases at J, with 15 bases between the two ends. CDR1 is SNHLY, CDR2 FYNNEI, per germline.

This clonotype was recorded a few times. This rearrangement joins TRBV7-3 to TRBJ2-1; D is uncertain. CDR1 SGHTA and CDR2 FQGTGA come from the germline V gene. The CDR3 runs to 16 residues. Trimming removed 0 bases at V and 9 bases at J, with 18 bases between. The CDR3 protein is CASSLTRVGRVGEQFF. The CDR3 DNA reads TGTGCCAGCAGCTTAACTCGAGTAGGAAGAGTAGGTGAGCAGTTCTTC.

The chain joins TRBV7-3 to TRBJ2-1, with 7 bases identical to TRBD2. Germline assignment: CDR1 SGHTA and CDR2 FQGTGA. V lost 3 bases, J lost 8 bases, and 4 bases stayed unmatched. There are 13 residues in the CDR3. CDR3 in amino acids: CASSLGLLDEQFF. The DNA for the CDR3 is TGTGCCAGCAGCTTGGGACTACTCGATGAGCAGTTCTTC. Supplemented by reference TRBV7-3 and TRBJ2-1, the full variable domain reads GAGVSQTPSNKVTEKGKYVELRCDPISGHTALYWYRQSLGQGPEFLIYFQGTGAADDSGLPNDRFFAVRPEGSVSTLKIQRTERGDSAVYLCASSLGLLDEQFFGPGTRLTVL.

This clonotype was counted ten times or more. The chain recombines TRBV28 with TRBJ2-7; possible D gene TRBD2, 5 bases. Germline V gives CDR1 MDHEN, CDR2 SYDVKM. Trimming took off 7 bases at V and 3 bases at J, with 13 bases between the two ends. The CDR3 contains 13 residues. The CDR3 loop reads CASTQHGVYEQYF. The CDR3 DNA reads TGTGCCAGCACCCAACACGGGGTCTACGAGCAGTACTTC.

In the case of this clonotype: One base away lies a much larger clone, so this may be a sequencing read error. V usage is TRBV11-2 and J usage is TRBJ2-1, with no clear D. The germline V gene encodes CDR1 SGHAT and CDR2 FQNNGV. This CDR3 is built from 15 residues. The CDR3 reads CTSSLYGSSYNEQFF. The CDR3 nucleotides read TGTACCAGCAGCTTATACGGAAGCTCCTACAATGAGCAGTTCTTC.